The 20 T cell receptor beta chains reported below all come from one sample, sequenced in a study of shared clonotypes between healthy human individuals. Repertoires were generated with immunoSEQ multiplex PCR, while TCRdb's copy carries only in-frame clones and drops some. The data contain millions of clones, over 85% of them singletons. The sample taken for sequencing was naive CD4+ T cells sorted from blood. Sample subset: CD45RA+ positively selected. The receptors come from a man between 18 and 29 years old in good health.

This rearrangement joins TRBV5-1 to TRBJ2-6; D remains unclear. Germline V gene sequence: CDR1 SGHRS, CDR2 YFSETQ. V gave up 4 bases and J gave up 2 bases, with 7 bases separating them. The CDR3 extends over 14 amino acids. The CDR3 reads CASSLNPGANVLTF. The CDR3 nucleotides read TGCGCCAGCAGCCTAAATCCTGGGGCCAACGTCCTGACTTTC.

The chain couples TRBV5-1 to TRBJ2-7; D possibly matches TRBD1 or TRBD2 (6 bases each). Trimming removed 7 bases at V and 5 bases at J, with 19 bases between. The CDR3 loop spans 14 amino acids. Germline CDR1 SGHRS, CDR2 YFSETQ. In DNA form, the CDR3 reads TGCGCCAGCCGATCCAGAGGGGGGTTCAACGAGCAGTACTTC. This gives the protein CASRSRGGFNEQYF.

This rearrangement joins TRBV10-1 to TRBJ2-3, with 13 nucleotides matching TRBD2. The V and J ends lost 5 bases and 0 bases, in that order; junction bases with no gene match: 2. The germline gives CDR1 WNHNN, CDR2 SYGVQD (reference sequence). CDR3 size: 16 residues. CDR3 amino acids: CASSMTSGGSTDTQYF. The CDR3 DNA is TGCGCCAGCAGTATGACTAGCGGGGGGAGCACAGATACGCAGTATTTT.

The chain uses TRBV5-1 and TRBJ2-3; the D gene is possibly TRBD1 (7 bases). Per germline, CDR1 SGHRS and CDR2 YFSETQ. V lost 8 bases, J lost 9 bases, and 22 bases lay in between. The CDR3 is 14 residues long. The CDR3 here is CASRGGGTGRTQYF. Written as DNA, the CDR3 is TGCGCCAGTCGAGGGGGCGGCACGGGGAGGACGCAGTATTTT.

J is TRBJ1-1 and V is TRBV11-2; TRBD1 might be the D (6 bases). The CDR3 runs to 13 residues. V was pared by 5 bases and J by 7 bases, with 14 bases between. Germline loops: CDR1 SGHAT, CDR2 FQNNGV. The CDR3 loop is CASSPRGGLEAFF. CDR3 DNA sequence: TGTGCCAGCAGCCCCCGGGGGGGGCTTGAAGCTTTCTTT.

The genes are TRBV5-6 and TRBJ1-1, with D perhaps TRBD1 (6 bases). The CDR3 is made up of 15 amino acids. Trimming stripped 0 bases from V and 1 base from J, with 10 bases between. Germline lookup yields CDR1 SGHDT and CDR2 YYEEEE. Here the CDR3 reads CASSLGQQGNTEAFF. The CDR3 DNA reads TGTGCCAGCAGCTTGGGCCAACAGGGGAACACTGAAGCTTTCTTT.

The rearrangement links TRBV2 to TRBJ2-7; 8 nucleotides agree with TRBD2. Looked up from germline, CDR1 is SNHLY and CDR2 is FYNNEI. The CDR3 extends over 15 amino acids. The V and J ends lost 1 base and 2 bases, in that order; junction bases with no gene match: 4. CDR3: CASSEVLAAAYEQYF. CDR3 nucleotides: TGTGCCAGCAGTGAAGTACTAGCGGCGGCCTACGAGCAGTACTTC. Full variable domain (missing parts from reference TRBV2 and TRBJ2-7): EPEVTQTPSHQVTQMGQEVILRCVPISNHLYFYWYRQILGQKVEFLVSFYNNEISEKSEIFDDQFSVERPDGSNFTLKIRSTKLEDSAMYFCASSEVLAAAYEQYFGPGTRLTVT.

This chain joins TRBV30 and TRBJ1-3; perhaps TRBD1 as D (5 bases). V dropped 2 bases and J dropped 6 bases, with 8 bases sitting between them. This CDR3 has 12 amino acids. CDR1 is GTSNPN and CDR2 is SVGIG in the germline V gene (reference sequence). CDR3 DNA: TGTGCCTGGAGTCAGGGTGAAAACACCATATATTTT. As protein: CAWSQGENTIYF.

The chain joins TRBV6-6 to TRBJ1-3; D uncertain. The V gene lost 4 bases and the J gene lost 0 bases, with 13 bases spanning the gap. The CDR3 consists of 16 residues. Germline assignment: CDR1 MNHNY and CDR2 SVGAGI (reference sequence). CDR3 DNA: TGTGCCAGCAGTTCGCCGGGGAGACTCTCTGGAAACACCATATATTTT. The encoded protein is CASSSPGRLSGNTIYF.

This clone has only one observation. V usage is TRBV5-8 and J usage is TRBJ2-7; tentative D call: TRBD2 (5 bases). There are 13 residues in the CDR3. Per germline, CDR1 SGHTS and CDR2 YDEGEE. The V end was cut by 1 base, the J end by 5 bases, with 10 bases between. CDR3 amino acids: CASSLIGGHEQYF. CDR3 bases: TGTGCCAGCAGCTTGATCGGCGGGCACGAGCAGTACTTC.

This clone showed up just a few times. The chain uses TRBV4-1 and TRBJ1-2; TRBD1 matches at 7 bases. CDR1 MGHRA and CDR2 YSYEKL come from the germline V gene. V shed 1 base and J 7 bases; nucleotides not matched to a gene: 12. The CDR3 sequence is 16 residues long. The CDR3 spells CASSQAGTDVVGGYTF. CDR3 coding DNA: TGCGCCAGCAGCCAAGCGGGGACAGACGTTGTGGGTGGCTACACCTTC.

The chain couples TRBV14 to TRBJ1-4, with D unclear. V gave up 1 base and J gave up 0 bases, with 6 bases separating them. The CDR3 runs 15 residues. Germline-derived CDR1 and CDR2 are SGHDN and FVKESK. This CDR3 reads CASSQGTTTNEKLFF. The CDR3 DNA reads as TGTGCCAGCAGCCAAGGAACCACAACTAATGAAAAACTGTTTTTT.

The V and J genes are TRBV5-1 and TRBJ2-4, with 8 bases identical to TRBD1. The CDR3 has 14 amino acids. V shed 4 bases and J 7 bases; nucleotides not matched to a gene: 7. Germline loops: CDR1 SGHRS, CDR2 YFSETQ. The CDR3 is CASSAGQGWNIQYF. The CDR3 DNA is TGCGCCAGCAGCGCTGGACAGGGTTGGAACATTCAGTACTTC.

The rearrangement uses TRBV19 and TRBJ2-7; possibly TRBD2 for D (7 bases). The CDR3 totals 13 residues. Deletions cut 8 bases from V and 4 bases from J, with 15 bases between. Per germline, CDR1 LNHDA and CDR2 SQIVND (reference sequence). The CDR3 DNA reads TGTGCCAGTTCTTACAGGGAGGGGTACGAGCAGTACTTC. Protein product: CASSYREGYEQYF.

The V call is TRBV5-1, the J call TRBJ2-3; no clear D gene. This CDR3 spans 14 amino acids. CDR1 and CDR2 from the germline V gene are SGHRS and YFSETQ. V dropped 5 bases and J dropped 4 bases, with 14 bases sitting between them. In DNA, the CDR3 is TGCGCCAGCAGGTCGGAAGAGGCTGCAGATACGCAGTATTTT. Its protein product is CASRSEEAADTQYF.

The chain recombines TRBV29-1 with TRBJ2-3; D gene uncertain. With 4 bases removed from V and 4 bases from J, the gap between germline ends came to 12 bases. This CDR3 has 13 amino acids. Germline assignment: CDR1 SQVTM and CDR2 ANQGSEA. For the CDR3, the DNA is TGCAGCGTTGCATTTCCTATGGCAGATACGCAGTATTTT. It specifies CSVAFPMADTQYF.

The chain employs TRBV6-6 and TRBJ2-2; D gene ambiguous. This CDR3 region has 14 residues. Germline V gene sequence: CDR1 MNHNY, CDR2 SVGAGI (reference sequence). The V end was cut by 0 bases, the J end by 6 bases, with 8 bases between. The CDR3 sequence: CASSYSTTSGELFF. The CDR3 bases are TGTGCCAGCAGTTACTCGACCACTTCCGGGGAGCTGTTTTTT.

CDR3 sequence (DNA): TGTGCCAGCAGCGTCCTGACTAGCGGGGAAGAGACCCAGTACTTC. It encodes CASSVLTSGEETQYF. The chain recombines TRBV9 with TRBJ2-5, with 11 bases that match TRBD2. CDR1 and CDR2 from the germline V gene are SGDLS and YYNGEE. This CDR3 is 15 amino acids long. J gave up 3 bases and V 2 bases, and 3 bases lay outside the gene matches.

About this clone itself: The same CDR3 is also encoded by other DNA sequences in this sample. The chain has TRBV18 and TRBJ2-5; 9 bases are shared with TRBD1. CDR3 length: 14 amino acids. V trimming: 3 bases; J trimming: 4 bases; junction bases outside the gene matches: 3. The V gene's germline CDR1 is KGHSH and CDR2 LQKENI. The CDR3 region has the DNA TGTGCCAGCTCACCGTTGGACAGGGGAGAGACCCAGTACTTC. Protein sequence: CASSPLDRGETQYF.

The chain joins TRBV9 to TRBJ1-4; TRBD1 might be the D (5 bases). The CDR3 runs to 14 residues. Germline V gives CDR1 SGDLS, CDR2 YYNGEE. V was clipped by 4 bases and J by 7 bases, with 14 bases between them. As DNA, the CDR3 is TGTGCCAGCAGCTCGGGGGGATTAGGTGAAAAACTGTTTTTT. Protein sequence: CASSSGGLGEKLFF.